In its sample, the clone carrying this T cell receptor beta chain was seen a few times. These data are taken from a study of T cells after yellow fever vaccination. The length of the CDR3 is 12 residues. Looked up from germline, CDR1 is SGHTA and CDR2 is FQGNSA. Trimming took off 2 bases at V and 7 bases at J, with 8 bases between the two ends. TCRdb analysed the 5' RACE reads with MiXCR anew, one entry per CDR3 protein. The sample holds about 350,000 distinct CDR3 sequences; roughly 7.5% are singletons and the top ten take approximately 18%. Specimen: PBMCs, collected approximately 40 days after the first yellow fever vaccination. The chain carries TRBV7-2 and TRBJ2-5; D gene uncertain. This clonotype originated in a man between 18 and 35 years old who received the YFV17D yellow fever vaccine. The CDR3 reads CASSLYLRTQYF. The DNA for the CDR3 is TGTGCCAGCAGCTTATATTTGCGGACCCAGTACTTC.